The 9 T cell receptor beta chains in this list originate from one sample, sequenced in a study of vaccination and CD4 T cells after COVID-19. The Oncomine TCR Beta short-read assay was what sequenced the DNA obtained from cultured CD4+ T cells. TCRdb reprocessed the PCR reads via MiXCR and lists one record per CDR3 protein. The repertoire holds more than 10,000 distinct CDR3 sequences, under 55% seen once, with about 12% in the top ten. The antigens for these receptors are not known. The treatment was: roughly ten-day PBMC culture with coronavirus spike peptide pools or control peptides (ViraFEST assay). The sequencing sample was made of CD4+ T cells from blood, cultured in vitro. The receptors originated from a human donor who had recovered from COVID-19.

The CDR3 loop is CASSLGQQIYEQYF. The CDR3 nucleotides are TGTGCCAGCAGTTTGGGACAGCAAATCTACGAGCAGTACTTC. This chain connects TRBV27 to TRBJ2-7; TRBD1 agrees at 7 bases. The CDR3 totals 14 residues. The germline gives CDR1 MNHEY, CDR2 SMNVEV (reference sequence). V was pared by 3 bases and J by 3 bases, with 5 bases of the junction left unmatched.

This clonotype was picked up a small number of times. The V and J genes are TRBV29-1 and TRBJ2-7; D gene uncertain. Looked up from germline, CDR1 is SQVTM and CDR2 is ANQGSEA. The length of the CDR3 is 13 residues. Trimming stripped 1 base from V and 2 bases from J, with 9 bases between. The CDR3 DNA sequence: TGCAGCGTTGAAGGTGGCCAGACCTACGAGCAGTACTTC. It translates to CSVEGGQTYEQYF.

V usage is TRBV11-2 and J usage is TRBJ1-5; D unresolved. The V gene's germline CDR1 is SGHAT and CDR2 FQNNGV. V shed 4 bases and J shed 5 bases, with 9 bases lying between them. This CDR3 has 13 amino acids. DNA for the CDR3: TGTGCCAGCAGCTCTGTCGGTGATCAGCCCCAGCATTTT. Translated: CASSSVGDQPQHF.

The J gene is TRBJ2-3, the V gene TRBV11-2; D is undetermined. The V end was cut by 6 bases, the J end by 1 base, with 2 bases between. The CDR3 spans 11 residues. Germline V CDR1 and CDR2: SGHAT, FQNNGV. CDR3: CASRRTDTQYF. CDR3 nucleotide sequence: TGTGCCAGCAGGCGCACAGATACGCAGTATTTT.

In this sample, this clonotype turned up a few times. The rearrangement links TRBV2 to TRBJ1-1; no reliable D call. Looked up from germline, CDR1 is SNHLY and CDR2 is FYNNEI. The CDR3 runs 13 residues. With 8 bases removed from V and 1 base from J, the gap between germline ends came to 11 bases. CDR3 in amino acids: CASGPLRNTEAFF. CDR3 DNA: TGTGCCAGCGGACCGTTAAGGAACACTGAAGCTTTCTTT.

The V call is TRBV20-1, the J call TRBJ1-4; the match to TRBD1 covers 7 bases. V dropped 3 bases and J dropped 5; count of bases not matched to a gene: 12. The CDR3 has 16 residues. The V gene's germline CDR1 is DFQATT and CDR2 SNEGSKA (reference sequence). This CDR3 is CSASGPGTELNEKLFF. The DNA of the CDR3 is TGCAGTGCTAGCGGCCCCGGGACAGAACTAAATGAAAAACTGTTTTTT.

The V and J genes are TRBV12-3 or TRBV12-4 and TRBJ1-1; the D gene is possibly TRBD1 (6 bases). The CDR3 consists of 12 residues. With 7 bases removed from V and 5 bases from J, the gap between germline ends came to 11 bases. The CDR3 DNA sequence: TGTGCCAGCACCAAACAGGGTACTGAAGCTTTCTTT. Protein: CASTKQGTEAFF.

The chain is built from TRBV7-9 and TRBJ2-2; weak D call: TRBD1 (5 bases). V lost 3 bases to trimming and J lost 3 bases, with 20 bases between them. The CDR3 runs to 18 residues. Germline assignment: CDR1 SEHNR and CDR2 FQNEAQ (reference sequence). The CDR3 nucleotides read TGTGCCAGCAGCTTGGGGCGATTCAGGGCCGGACACACCGGGGAGCTGTTTTTT. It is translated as CASSLGRFRAGHTGELFF.

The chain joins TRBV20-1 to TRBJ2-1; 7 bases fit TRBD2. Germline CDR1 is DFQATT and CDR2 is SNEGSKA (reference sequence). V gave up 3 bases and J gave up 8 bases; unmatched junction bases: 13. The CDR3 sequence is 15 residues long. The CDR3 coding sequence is TGCAGTGCTAGGCTCGTCATCGGGGGGACCGATGAGCAGTTCTTC. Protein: CSARLVIGGTDEQFF.